These 24 T cell receptor beta chains were all obtained from the same sample, sequenced in a study of T-cell memory formation after mild COVID-19. TCRdb passed the 5' RACE reads through MiXCR, listing each CDR3 protein once. Altogether around 80,000 distinct CDR3 sequences are present, 11% to 15% being singletons, with the ten largest covering roughly 33%. The material sequenced was PBMCs or a T cell subset sorted from them (not recorded which). Source of these receptors: an adult woman who had mild COVID-19 (a few samples of this study predate the infection). Cell type and time point are not known.

Only a few counts were recorded for this clonotype. The chain joins TRBV6-5 to TRBJ2-5, with TRBD2 identical over 8 bases. The CDR3 contains 15 residues. Looked up from germline, CDR1 is MNHEY and CDR2 is SVGAGI. V was clipped by 4 bases and J by 4 bases; unmatched bases: 8. For the CDR3, the DNA is TGTGCCAGCAGTTCTAGCGGGCTAGGAGGAGAGACCCAGTACTTC. Translated: CASSSSGLGGETQYF.

This clonotype was detected a few times. This chain connects TRBV5-1 to TRBJ2-1; 7 bases are shared with TRBD2. The V gene's germline CDR1 is SGHRS and CDR2 YFSETQ. Trimming removed 6 bases from V and 3 bases from J; junction bases left unmatched: 6. The CDR3 is 14 amino acids. The CDR3 sequence: CASTPSGDYNEQFF. CDR3 bases: TGCGCCAGCACTCCCAGCGGGGACTACAATGAGCAGTTCTTC. Drawing the rest from reference TRBV5-1 and TRBJ2-1, the complete variable domain is KAGVTQTPRYLIKTRGQQVTLSCSPISGHRSVSWYQQTPGQGLQFLFEYFSETQRNKGNFPGRFSGRQFSNSRSEMNVSTLELGDSALYLCASTPSGDYNEQFFGPGTRLTVL.

This clonotype occurred a few times. The chain is built from TRBV7-9 and TRBJ1-1, with TRBD1 matching over 8 bases. Looked up from germline, CDR1 is SEHNR and CDR2 is FQNEAQ (reference sequence). The trim removed 5 bases at V and 1 base at J, leaving 9 bases unmatched. The CDR3 loop spans 16 amino acids. The CDR3 loop is CASSPPPGTGNTEAFF. The DNA for the CDR3 is TGTGCCAGCAGCCCGCCCCCCGGGACAGGGAACACTGAAGCTTTCTTT.

This clonotype was seen more than once but under ten times. V and J are TRBV7-2 and TRBJ2-5, with 8 nucleotides matching TRBD1. This CDR3 has 16 residues. Unmatched junction bases numbered 7, after V lost 0 bases and J lost 4 bases. Per germline, CDR1 SGHTA and CDR2 FQGNSA. This CDR3 is CASSLASGGAPETQYF. The CDR3 DNA follows: TGTGCCAGCAGCTTAGCGTCAGGGGGCGCCCCAGAGACCCAGTACTTC.

This chain connects TRBV30 to TRBJ1-4; the D is unclear. The germline V and J ends were trimmed by 0 bases and 8 bases, with 10 bases remaining between them. CDR3 size: 13 residues. Germline V lookup: CDR1 GTSNPN, CDR2 SVGIG (reference sequence). The CDR3 DNA follows: TGTGCCTGGAGTGTAAACCCGGGAGAAAAACTGTTTTTT. Its translation is CAWSVNPGEKLFF.

The sample holds a few counts of this clonotype. V is TRBV6-1 and J is TRBJ2-7; 9 bases fit TRBD1. This CDR3 has 14 residues. With V trimmed by 0 bases and J by 4 bases, 1 base remained unmatched. CDR1 is MNHNS and CDR2 is SASEGT in the germline V gene. The CDR3 reads CASSEAGTGYEQYF. The DNA for the CDR3 is TGTGCCAGCAGTGAAGCGGGGACAGGGTACGAGCAGTACTTC.

This clonotype was counted between two and nine times. The chain couples TRBV6-1 to TRBJ2-5; TRBD2 matches 9 bases. The CDR3 runs to 14 residues. The germline gives CDR1 MNHNS, CDR2 SASEGT. V was clipped by 4 bases and J by 3 bases; unmatched bases: 3. CDR3 loop: CASSAAGGKETQYF. The CDR3 coding sequence is TGTGCCAGCAGTGCCGCGGGGGGGAAAGAGACCCAGTACTTC.

This clonotype was counted a few times. The chain combines TRBV4-2 with TRBJ2-1; TRBD1 or TRBD2 may be the D gene (5 bases each). This CDR3 is 16 amino acids long. Germline V gene sequence: CDR1 LGHNA, CDR2 YNFKEQ. V lost 0 bases and J 7 bases, leaving 16 bases between the germline ends. This CDR3 is CASSQDFGTPGNEQFF. DNA for the CDR3: TGTGCCAGCAGCCAAGATTTCGGGACCCCGGGGAATGAGCAGTTCTTC.

This clonotype was seen only a few times. The rearrangement joins TRBV7-2 to TRBJ2-1; 7 bases agree with TRBD2. The CDR3 length is 14 residues. Germline V gene data show CDR1 as SGHTA and CDR2 as FQGNSA. With 2 bases clipped from V and 4 bases from J, the junction kept 2 bases outside the gene matches. The CDR3 spells CASSLTGGYNEQFF. CDR3 DNA: TGTGCCAGCAGCTTAACGGGAGGATACAATGAGCAGTTCTTC. The entire variable domain, with the rest obtained from reference TRBV7-2 and TRBJ2-1, is as follows: GAGVSQSPSNKVTEKGKDVELRCDPISGHTALYWYRQSLGQGLEFLIYFQGNSAPDKSGLPSDRFSAERTGGSVSTLTIQRTQQEDSAVYLCASSLTGGYNEQFFGPGTRLTVL.

Only a few counts were recorded for this clonotype. This chain connects TRBV7-2 to TRBJ1-3, with unresolved D. CDR1 and CDR2 from the germline V gene are SGHTA and FQGNSA. This CDR3 spans 14 amino acids. V was shortened by 3 bases and J by 4 bases, with 10 bases between the two germline ends. This chain's CDR3 is CASSLGGRGNTIYF. As DNA, the CDR3 is TGTGCCAGCAGCTTGGGAGGCAGGGGAAACACCATATATTTT.

This clonotype was found a few times. This sequence joins TRBV27 and TRBJ2-7; D not certain. Germline CDR1 and CDR2: MNHEY and SMNVEV (reference sequence). This CDR3 has 15 residues. The germline V and J ends were trimmed by 2 bases and 2 bases, with 13 bases remaining between them. The CDR3 spells CASSLNPGGTYEQYF. The DNA for the CDR3 is TGTGCCAGCAGTTTAAATCCCGGTGGTACCTACGAGCAGTACTTC.

The CDR3 DNA is TGTGCCAGCAGCCTCACACCGCCCTACGAGCAGTACTTC. Its protein product is CASSLTPPYEQYF. This chain links TRBV6-2 or TRBV6-3 with TRBJ2-7, with no clear D. Between the trimmed V and J ends, which lost 6 bases and 2 bases, there was a span of 11 bases. CDR3 length: 13 amino acids. Germline V gene lookup returns CDR1 MNHEY and CDR2 SVGEGT.

The J gene is TRBJ1-5, the V gene TRBV12-3 or TRBV12-4; 7 bases are a match to TRBD1. Trimming cost V 4 bases and J 8 bases; bases outside gene matches: 5. This CDR3 comprises 13 residues. The CDR3 loop is CASSSRGYEPQHF. The CDR3 bases are TGTGCCAGCAGTTCCAGGGGGTATGAGCCCCAGCATTTT.

This clonotype was counted ten times or more. The rearrangement joins TRBV5-1 to TRBJ1-1, with D tentatively TRBD1 (5 bases). V was shortened by 4 bases and J by 0 bases, with 10 bases between the two germline ends. Looked up from germline, CDR1 is SGHRS and CDR2 is YFSETQ. CDR3 size: 14 residues. CDR3 loop: CASSPGTVNTEAFF. CDR3 DNA: TGCGCCAGCAGCCCGGGGACGGTGAACACTGAAGCTTTCTTT.

This chain uses TRBV20-1 with TRBJ1-1; perhaps TRBD1 as D (5 bases). The CDR3 runs to 12 residues. V was clipped by 3 bases and J by 8 bases, with 13 bases between them. The V gene's germline CDR1 is DFQATT and CDR2 SNEGSKA (reference sequence). The CDR3 sequence: CSARGGTSEAFF. CDR3 nucleotides: TGCAGTGCTAGGGGGGGGACCTCCGAAGCTTTCTTT.

The V and J genes are TRBV24-1 and TRBJ2-2, with TRBD2 matching over 7 bases. Germline V lookup: CDR1 KGHDR, CDR2 SFDVKD. CDR3 length: 15 amino acids. V lost 0 bases to trimming and J lost 6 bases; unmatched junction nucleotides: 3. The CDR3 coding sequence is TGTGCCACCAGTGATTTGCCAGGGAGGGCCGGGGAGCTGTTTTTT. Translating it yields CATSDLPGRAGELFF.

CDR3 coding DNA: TGCGCCAGCAGCGGGGGGACAGCTCAAGAGACCCAGTACTTC. The encoded protein is CASSGGTAQETQYF. The chain carries TRBV5-1 and TRBJ2-5; D may be TRBD1 (7 bases). Trimming pared 4 bases from V and 2 bases from J, leaving 12 bases between. CDR3 length: 14 residues. CDR1 and CDR2 (germline): SGHRS, YFSETQ.

The chain employs TRBV30 and TRBJ2-5; TRBD2 matches 13 bases. CDR3 length equals 14 residues. Germline CDR1 reads GTSNPN; CDR2 reads SVGIG (reference sequence). Losses at the gene ends were 3 bases for V and 2 bases for J; bases not matched to a gene: 0. The CDR3 DNA is TGTGCCTGGAGGACTAGCGGGAGGCAAGAGACCCAGTACTTC. Amino acids: CAWRTSGRQETQYF.

The table lists this clonotype with many counts. V gene TRBV20-1 combines with J gene TRBJ2-7; 7 nucleotides agree with TRBD1. This CDR3 has 14 residues. Germline CDR1 and CDR2: DFQATT and SNEGSKA (reference sequence). V trimming: 6 bases; J trimming: 6 bases; junction bases outside the gene matches: 14. CDR3 loop: CSAREQGIWSEQYF. In nucleotides, the CDR3 is TGCAGTGCCAGGGAACAGGGGATTTGGAGCGAGCAGTACTTC.

This clonotype has more than one count but fewer than ten. The rearrangement uses TRBV5-1 and TRBJ2-1, with 10 bases lining up with TRBD2. Germline V gene data show CDR1 as SGHRS and CDR2 as YFSETQ. The junction had 16 bases not matched to a gene; V was cut back by 0 bases and J by 4 bases. This CDR3 has 20 amino acids. This CDR3 reads CASSLVIGTEILAGYNEQFF. CDR3 in DNA: TGCGCCAGCAGCTTGGTTATCGGGACAGAGATACTAGCGGGGTACAATGAGCAGTTCTTC.

This clonotype was found a few times. The rearrangement joins TRBV4-1 to TRBJ1-1, with D possibly matching TRBD1 (6 bases). This CDR3 comprises 17 residues. With 7 bases removed from V and 6 bases from J, the gap between germline ends came to 27 bases. Germline CDR1 reads MGHRA; CDR2 reads YSYEKL. The CDR3 DNA reads TGCGCCAGCACCCGATCCGGGGGGCCGGGGACAAGCGCTGAAGCTTTCTTT. Protein product: CASTRSGGPGTSAEAFF.

The chain combines TRBV5-1 with TRBJ2-7; D gene uncertain. The CDR3 consists of 13 residues. Trimming shortened V by 0 bases and J by 1 base, and 5 bases separated the two germline ends. The germline V gene encodes CDR1 SGHRS and CDR2 YFSETQ. The CDR3 reads CASSLAPSYEQYF. CDR3 DNA: TGCGCCAGCAGCTTGGCCCCATCCTACGAGCAGTACTTC.

The table lists this clonotype with a few counts. The rearrangement links TRBV29-1 to TRBJ1-1, with D uncertain. CDR1 and CDR2 from the germline V gene are SQVTM and ANQGSEA. Trimming took off 5 bases at V and 0 bases at J, with 13 bases between the two ends. CDR3 length equals 14 residues. CDR3 sequence (DNA): TGCAGCGTTTCAGCCGGGCTGATGAACACTGAAGCTTTCTTT. The encoded protein is CSVSAGLMNTEAFF. Looking up the rest from reference TRBV29-1 and TRBJ1-1 gives the full variable domain: SAVISQKPSRDICQRGTSLTIQCQVDSQVTMMFWYRQQPGQSLTLIATANQGSEATYESGFVIDKFPISRPNLTFSTLTVSNMSPEDSSIYLCSVSAGLMNTEAFFGQGTRLTVV.

This clonotype has just a few counts. The chain carries TRBV5-1 and TRBJ1-2; D uncertain. Germline CDR1 reads SGHRS; CDR2 reads YFSETQ. The CDR3 runs to 18 residues. The V end lost 0 bases, the J end lost 0 bases, and 18 bases lay between the germline ends. CDR3 in DNA: TGCGCCAGCAGCTTGGTGGGTGAAACCGACATTTCTAACTATGGCTACACCTTC. As protein: CASSLVGETDISNYGYTF. The full variable domain, with the rest looked up from reference TRBV5-1 and TRBJ1-2, is KAGVTQTPRYLIKTRGQQVTLSCSPISGHRSVSWYQQTPGQGLQFLFEYFSETQRNKGNFPGRFSGRQFSNSRSEMNVSTLELGDSALYLCASSLVGETDISNYGYTFGSGTRLTVV.